This entry features one TCR beta chain sequence. It has no known antigen specificity. It has no much larger one-base neighbor in the sample; base qualities were not kept. Donors were a few dozen systemically healthy Caucasian individuals from Russia aged roughly 6 to 90 years. Each donor gave 9 to 10 milliliters of peripheral blood, collected into EDTA-treated Vacutainer tubes. Ficoll-Paque density-gradient centrifugation was used to isolate PBMCs, with at least 7 million per sample. Total RNA, at least 6 micrograms per sample, was extracted from PBMCs with Trizol reagent. Naive CD45RAhigh/CD27high T cell percentages were measured by flow cytometry on a PBMC aliquot from every donor. This sample was included in a study of blood T cells in healthy people across ages (dated by TCRdb to the mid-2010s). Notes on the research overall: Template switching captured roughly one uniquely barcoded TCR beta cDNA molecule per two T cells in model experiments. To avoid experimental bias, donors of different ages were spread randomly across the sequencing lanes. Using deep sequencing normalized with unique cDNA molecular identifiers, the study measured how TCR beta repertoire diversity changes with age. Using the same blood draw, the study looked at two additional independent replicas of 1 million unique cDNA reads for two donors, one aged 18 to 30 and the other aged 80 or older. The donors were divided into four age groups: young (average around 16 years), middle-aged (under 40), aged (about 60) and long-lived (82). The research as a whole found: As age increased, observed TCR beta diversity per million T cells dropped in a roughly linear way, and a significant reduction was already evident by age 40. Observed TCR beta diversity correlated strongly with the percentage of naive T cells measured by flow cytometry. Compared with the aged group, the long-lived group had more naive CD4+ T cells, fewer expanded clones and increased TCR diversity, a pattern suggesting age selection. Estimates of total diversity from one million sequenced T cells were regarded as lower bounds and underestimates. Conclusive comparison of naive and antigen-experienced compartments was prevented by the profiling of bulk unsorted PBMCs. The CMV infection status of donors was not known, potentially confounding age-related changes in expanded clonotypes.

The CDR3, from cysteine to phenylalanine, totals 13 residues. Left in the record is the CDR3 DNA by itself, 39 bases read in frame from the first base. Via the germline V gene (reference sequence), CDR1 is LNHNV and CDR2 YYDKDF. Relative to germline, V is 8 bases shorter and J is 1 base shorter, with 11 bases between their ends. The library was made by 5' RACE. TCRdb records Illumina HiSeq 2500 as the sequencer. The second PCR ran for about 6 to 11 cycles and used a J-beta primer mix along with a sample-barcoded 5' primer. A unique molecular identifier was introduced onto each TCR beta cDNA molecule by a template-switch 5' adaptor carrying 12 random nucleotides. Each sample yielded at least 3 million CDR3-containing paired-end reads. All of the RNA was converted into first-strand cDNA using the Mint cDNA synthesis kit, with a TRBC-specific oligonucleotide serving as the primer. All cDNA was treated with uracil-DNA glycosylase and then went through a first 18-cycle PCR with the universal primers M1SS and BC2_uni_R. From the authors' description of their analysis: For normalization, 1 million high-quality reads, each with a distinct molecular identifier, were randomly selected from each sample. Instead of being binned into consensus sequences, reads with shared molecular identifiers were discarded. MiTCR, set to a Q25 quality threshold and the strictest error-elimination algorithm, was used for CDR3 identification, clonotype clustering and error correction. A nonparametric unseen species model using Euler transformation provided a lower-bound estimate of total TCR beta diversity. In TCRdb, the public reads were trimmed at Q25 with fastp and aligned with MiXCR, with productive beta chains retained. For every CDR3 protein sequence, its rows merge into one entry that carries the most common genes and DNA. TCRdb, not the authors, supplied the V and J calls. In this sample the table shows 850,000 to 1,000,000 distinct CDR3 sequences, 51% of which occur a single time. 20% to 25% of the sample comes from the top ten.

The sequencing input was blood. The chain couples TRBV15 to TRBJ2-5; the D segment cannot be called with confidence. This clonotype originated in a woman aged 60 to 75 in good health. The DNA sequence is TGTGCCACCGGAGATCTAATCCAAGAGACCCAGTACTTC. This is translated as CATGDLIQETQYF.